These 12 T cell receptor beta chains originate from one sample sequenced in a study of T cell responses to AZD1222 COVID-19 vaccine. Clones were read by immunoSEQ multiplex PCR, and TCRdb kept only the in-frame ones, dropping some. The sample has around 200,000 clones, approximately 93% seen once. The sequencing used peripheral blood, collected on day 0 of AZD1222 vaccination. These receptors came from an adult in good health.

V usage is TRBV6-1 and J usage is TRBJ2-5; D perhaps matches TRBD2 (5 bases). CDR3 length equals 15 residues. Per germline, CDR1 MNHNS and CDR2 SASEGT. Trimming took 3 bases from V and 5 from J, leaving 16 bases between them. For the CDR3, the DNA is TGTGCCAGCAGTGAGTCAGTAGCGTTCCGGGAGACCCAGTACTTC. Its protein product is CASSESVAFRETQYF.

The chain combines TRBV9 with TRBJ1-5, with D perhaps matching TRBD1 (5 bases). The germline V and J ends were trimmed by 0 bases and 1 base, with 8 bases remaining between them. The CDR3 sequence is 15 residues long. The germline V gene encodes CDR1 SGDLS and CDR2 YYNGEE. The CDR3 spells CASSVAGESNQPQHF. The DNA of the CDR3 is TGTGCCAGCAGCGTAGCGGGGGAGAGCAATCAGCCCCAGCATTTT. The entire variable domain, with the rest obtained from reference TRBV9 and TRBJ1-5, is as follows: DSGVTQTPKHLITATGQRVTLRCSPRSGDLSVYWYQQSLDQGLQFLIQYYNGEERAKGNILERFSAQQFPDLHSELNLSSLELGDSALYFCASSVAGESNQPQHFGDGTRLSIL.

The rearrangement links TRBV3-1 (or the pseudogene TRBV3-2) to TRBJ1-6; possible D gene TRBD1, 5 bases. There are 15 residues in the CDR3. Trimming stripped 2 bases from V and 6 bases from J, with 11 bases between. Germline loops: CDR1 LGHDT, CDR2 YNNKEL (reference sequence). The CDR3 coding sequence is TGTGCCAGCAGCCAAATTAAGGGGCCTAATTCACCCCTCCACTTT. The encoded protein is CASSQIKGPNSPLHF.

The CDR3 bases are TGTGCCAGCAGCTTAAGTCTAGCGGGAGGGGAGGAGCAGTACTTC. This translates into CASSLSLAGGEEQYF. The chain links TRBV7-2 to TRBJ2-7, with 12 bases aligning to TRBD2. Germline CDR1 is SGHTA and CDR2 is FQGNSA. Trimming at V came to 2 bases and at J to 7 bases, leaving 6 bases not matched to a gene. CDR3 length: 15 amino acids.

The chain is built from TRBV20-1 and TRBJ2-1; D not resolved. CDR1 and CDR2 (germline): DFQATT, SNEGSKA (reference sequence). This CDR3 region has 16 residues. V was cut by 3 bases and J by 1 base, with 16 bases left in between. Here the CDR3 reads CSASNAFSLSYNEQFF. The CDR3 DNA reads TGCAGTGCTAGTAACGCCTTTAGCCTTTCCTACAATGAGCAGTTCTTC.

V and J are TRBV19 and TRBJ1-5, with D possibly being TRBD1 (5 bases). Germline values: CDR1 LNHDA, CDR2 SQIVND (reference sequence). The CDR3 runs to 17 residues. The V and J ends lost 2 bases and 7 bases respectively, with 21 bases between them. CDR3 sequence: CASSISGGRPGWQPQHF. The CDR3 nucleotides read TGTGCCAGTAGTATAAGTGGGGGTCGACCCGGTTGGCAGCCCCAGCATTTT.

The CDR3: CSVRRQGGVGAFF. As DNA, the CDR3 is TGCAGCGTTAGAAGACAGGGAGGTGTTGGGGCTTTCTTT. The gene calls are TRBV29-1 and TRBJ1-1, with 7 bases matching TRBD1. Germline V gene sequence: CDR1 SQVTM, CDR2 ANQGSEA. J lost 11 bases, V lost 5 bases, and 14 bases had no gene match. CDR3 length: 13 residues. The full variable domain, with the rest looked up from reference TRBV29-1 and TRBJ1-1, is SAVISQKPSRDICQRGTSLTIQCQVDSQVTMMFWYRQQPGQSLTLIATANQGSEATYESGFVIDKFPISRPNLTFSTLTVSNMSPEDSSIYLCSVRRQGGVGAFFGQGTRLTVV.

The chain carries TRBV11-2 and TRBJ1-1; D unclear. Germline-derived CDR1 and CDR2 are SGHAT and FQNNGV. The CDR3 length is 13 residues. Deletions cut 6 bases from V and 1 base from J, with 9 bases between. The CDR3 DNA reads TGTGCCAGCAGTCTCACAGAGAACACTGAAGCTTTCTTT. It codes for CASSLTENTEAFF. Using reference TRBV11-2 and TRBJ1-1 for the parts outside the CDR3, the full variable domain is EAGVAQSPRYKIIEKRQSVAFWCNPISGHATLYWYQQILGQGPKLLIQFQNNGVVDDSQLPKDRFSAERLKGVDSTLKIQPAKLEDSAVYLCASSLTENTEAFFGQGTRLTVV.

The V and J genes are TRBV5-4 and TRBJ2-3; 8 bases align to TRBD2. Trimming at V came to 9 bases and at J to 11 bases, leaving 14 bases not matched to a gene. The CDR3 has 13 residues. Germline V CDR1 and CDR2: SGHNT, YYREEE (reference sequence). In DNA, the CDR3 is TGTGCCATCGGGAATAGCGGGGAAGAGAAGCAGTATTTT. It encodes CAIGNSGEEKQYF. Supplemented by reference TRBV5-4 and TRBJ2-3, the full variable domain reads ETGVTQSPTHLIKTRGQQVTLRCSSQSGHNTVSWYQQALGQGPQFIFQYYREEENGRGNFPPRFSGLQFPNYSSELNVNALELDDSALYLCAIGNSGEEKQYFGPGTRLTVL.

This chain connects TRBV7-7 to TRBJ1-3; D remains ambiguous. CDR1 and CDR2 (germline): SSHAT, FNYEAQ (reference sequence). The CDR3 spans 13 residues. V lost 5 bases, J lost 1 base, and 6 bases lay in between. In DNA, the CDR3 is TGTGCCAGCAGCCAACAATCTGGAAACACCATATATTTT. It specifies CASSQQSGNTIYF.

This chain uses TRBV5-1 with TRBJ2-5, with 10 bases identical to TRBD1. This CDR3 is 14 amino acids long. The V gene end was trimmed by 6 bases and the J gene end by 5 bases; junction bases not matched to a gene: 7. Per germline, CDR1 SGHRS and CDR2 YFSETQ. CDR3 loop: CASTRQGARETQYF. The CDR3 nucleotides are TGCGCCAGCACTCGACAGGGGGCGAGGGAGACCCAGTACTTC.

The CDR3 nucleotides are TGTGCCAGCAGCCCAGGAGTGCTCTACGAGCAGTACTTC. This encodes CASSPGVLYEQYF. V and J are TRBV14 and TRBJ2-7; D unclear. The V end lost 4 bases, the J end lost 3 bases, and 10 bases lay between the germline ends. From germline, CDR1 is SGHDN and CDR2 FVKESK. The CDR3 consists of 13 residues.